Listed below are T cell receptor beta chains from one sample, sequenced in a study of T cell changes during pregnancy in multiple sclerosis. Libraries were prepared by immunoSEQ multiplex PCR; TCRdb keeps only in-frame clonotypes and omits some of them. This table has fewer than 110,000 clones, 80% to 95% appearing once. Material: peripheral blood, obtained in the third trimester of pregnancy. Every receptor here comes from a female donor in good health, enrolled as a control in a pregnancy study. The CDR3 runs from the conserved cysteine through the conserved F or W. D genes are given only for firm matches. Part of the rows lack a size; the others show once, few, many or a class for expanded clones.

j_call clone_size d_call v_call cdr3_nt cdr3_aa
TRBJ2-5 - - TRBV23-1 TGCGCCAGCAGTCAATCCATGTTGGGCCCTGAAGAGACCCAGTACTTC CASSQSMLGPEETQYF
TRBJ2-2 once - TRBV5-8 TGTGCCAGCAGCCCGGGATTTGGCACCGGGGAGCTGTTTTTT CASSPGFGTGELFF
TRBJ1-4 - TRBD1 TRBV5-8 TGTGCCAGCAGCTTTGGCAGGGGGCCGCGATGGAATGAAAAACTGTTTTTT CASSFGRGPRWNEKLFF
TRBJ2-7 - TRBD2 TRBV7-2 TGTGCCAGCAGCTTAGCGGGACTAGCGGCCTACGAGCAGTACTTC CASSLAGLAAYEQYF
TRBJ2-3 - - TRBV5-1 TGCGCCAGCAGGACGACTAGTAGGGTAGCAGATACGCAGTATTTT CASRTTSRVADTQYF
TRBJ2-1 - - TRBV7-3 TGTGCCAAAGAAGGGCGGTACAGGTCCTACAATGAGCAGTTCTTC CAKEGRYRSYNEQFF
TRBJ1-2 - - TRBV25-1 TGTGCCAGCAGTGACGCAGACTACTATGGCTACACCTTC CASSDADYYGYTF
TRBJ1-4 - - TRBV6-1 TGTGCCAGCAGTGAAGCTGCCCCGGGTAATGAAAAACTGTTTTTT CASSEAAPGNEKLFF
TRBJ2-3 - - TRBV6-1 TGTGCCAGCAGATACACAGCTAGCACAGATACGCAGTATTTT CASRYTASTDTQYF
TRBJ1-2 - - TRBV5-6 TGTGCCAGCAGCTCTCGGGGGACTGGCTACACCTTC CASSSRGTGYTF
TRBJ1-4 once - TRBV6-1 TGTGCCAGCAGTGAAATGCAGGGGAGAGGTGAAAAACTGTTTTTT CASSEMQGRGEKLFF
TRBJ1-1 - - TRBV6-5 TGTGCCAGCAGTTTTAACTCTCTGAACACTGAAGCTTTCTTT CASSFNSLNTEAFF
TRBJ1-2 - TRBD1 TRBV15 TGTGCCACCAGCAGGGTTAGGGGACAGGGTGATTCGGATGGCTACACCTTC CATSRVRGQGDSDGYTF
TRBJ2-3 - - TRBV11-3 TGTGCCACCCGAGACGGGGATCTCACAGATACGCAGTATTTT CATRDGDLTDTQYF
TRBJ1-3 - - TRBV11-3 TGTGCCAGCAGCTTAGGAAGACTTGGAAACACCATATATTTT CASSLGRLGNTIYF
TRBJ1-4 - - TRBV15 TGTGCCACCAGCAGAGATCGCGTTTTTTTT CATSRDRVFF
TRBJ1-6 - - TRBV14 TGTGCCAGCAGCCAACCAGGACTCCTTAATTCACCCCTCCACTTT CASSQPGLLNSPLHF
TRBJ2-3 - TRBD1 TRBV4-1 TGCGCCAGCAGCGAAGGACAGGGGGGGGATACGCAGTATTTT CASSEGQGGDTQYF
TRBJ1-2 - - TRBV9 TGTGCCAGCAGCACAACCCCGAAAAACGGCTACACCTTC CASSTTPKNGYTF
TRBJ2-7 - - TRBV29-1 TGCAGCGCCCTGAGAACAGGCTACGAGCAGTACTTC CSALRTGYEQYF
TRBJ1-2 - - TRBV19 TGTGCCAGTAGTATCGGCAGGGCTAACTATGGCTACACCTTC CASSIGRANYGYTF
TRBJ2-7 - - TRBV5-6 TGTGCCAGCAGCCGGGAATACGAGCAGTACTTC CASSREYEQYF
TRBJ2-3 - - TRBV4-1 TGCGCCAGCAGCCAAGCCGGGGGGCCAGATACGCAGTATTTT CASSQAGGPDTQYF
TRBJ1-4 - TRBD1 TRBV5-1 TGCGCCAGCAGCTTGGCCGGGACAGGGGACGAAAAACTGTTTTTT CASSLAGTGDEKLFF
TRBJ2-3 once TRBD2 TRBV5-1 TGCGCCAGCAGCAAACGGACTAGCGGGGGCACAGATACGCAGTATTTT CASSKRTSGGTDTQYF
TRBJ1-1 few - TRBV11-3 TGTGCCAGCAGCTTAGAAGCGAGCACTGAAGCTTTCTTT CASSLEASTEAFF
TRBJ1-1 - - TRBV7-9 TGTGCCAGCAGCTTCACAGGGATTTCGAACACTGAAGCTTTCTTT CASSFTGISNTEAFF
TRBJ1-5 - - TRBV19 TGTGCCAGTAGTAAACAGACCGATCAGCCCCAGCATTTT CASSKQTDQPQHF
TRBJ2-5 - - TRBV7-7 TGTGCCAGCAGCTTAGGGGGGGGGCGCGGGGAGACCCAGTACTTC CASSLGGGRGETQYF
TRBJ1-1 - - TRBV28 TGTGCCAGCAGTTTAGGGGCGGGGGCCACTGAAGCTTTCTTT CASSLGAGATEAFF
TRBJ1-4 - - TRBV15 TGTGCCACCAGCAGTTCAGGTGAAAAACTGTTTTTT CATSSSGEKLFF
TRBJ1-2 - - TRBV19 TGTGCCAGTAGTCCAGACAAAAATCCCTATGGCTACACCTTC CASSPDKNPYGYTF
TRBJ1-2 - - TRBV5-1 TGCGCCAGCAGCTTTTCGGGGGGCCGGGCTGGCTACACCTTC CASSFSGGRAGYTF
TRBJ1-1 few - TRBV4-1 TGCGCCAGCAGCCAAGACACCAGGGAAGGCCGTAACACTGAAGCTTTCTTT CASSQDTREGRNTEAFF
TRBJ1-1 once - TRBV2 TGTGCCTCCCAGGGGATGGACACTGAAGCTTTCTTT CASQGMDTEAFF
TRBJ2-7 - - TRBV27 TGTGCCAGCAGTTCCCCCGGGTCACTTTACGAGCAGTACTTC CASSSPGSLYEQYF
TRBJ2-5 once TRBD2 TRBV7-3 TGTGCCAGCAGCATTAGCGGGGGGCAAGAGACCCAGTACTTC CASSISGGQETQYF
TRBJ1-2 - - TRBV6-5 TGTGCCAGCAGCCCTAAGTGGGGGGACTATGGCTACACCTTC CASSPKWGDYGYTF
TRBJ2-5 - TRBD2 TRBV9 TGTGCCAGCAGTCTTTCTAGCGGGGGGATAGAGACCCAGTACTTC CASSLSSGGIETQYF
TRBJ1-4 - TRBD1 TRBV7-9 TGTGCCAGCAGCGCTGACAGGGACGGGGAGACTAATGAAAAACTGTTTTTT CASSADRDGETNEKLFF
TRBJ1-5 - - TRBV6-6 TGTGCCAGCAGTTACCAGGAAATTCGTAGCAATCAGCCCCAGCATTTT CASSYQEIRSNQPQHF
TRBJ1-1 - TRBD1 TRBV27 TGTGCCAGCAGTCGGGGGACAGGGTGGGTTGGCGCGTCGATCGCTGAAGCTTTCTTT CASSRGTGWVGASIAEAFF
TRBJ1-1 - - TRBV6-1 TGTGCCAGCAGTGCACAAGTTCAGGGGACTGAAGCTTTCTTT CASSAQVQGTEAFF
TRBJ2-7 once - TRBV7-3 TGTGCCAGCAGCTTAAATCCAGGGAACTACGAGCAGTACTTC CASSLNPGNYEQYF
TRBJ1-5 - TRBD1 TRBV19 TGTGCCAGTAGTATCCAGGGACAGCAGCCCCAGCATTTT CASSIQGQQPQHF
TRBJ2-7 - TRBD1 TRBV7-9 TGTGCCAGCAGCTTAGGGGGGGACAGGGGATTAGGGGAGCAGTACTTC CASSLGGDRGLGEQYF
TRBJ1-5 - TRBD1 TRBV6-1 TGTGCCAGCAGTGAAGGGACAGGGGAGGGAAATCAGCCCCAGCATTTT CASSEGTGEGNQPQHF
TRBJ2-3 - - TRBV5-1 TGCGCCAGCAGCTTGGGGCAACAGGGCTCTAGCACAGATACGCAGTATTTT CASSLGQQGSSTDTQYF
TRBJ1-2 - - TRBV7-2 TGTGCCAGCAGAGATACGGGGGGGGCTACTGGGTATGGCTACACCTTC CASRDTGGATGYGYTF